Reported below is one TCR beta chain. The antigen this receptor binds is unknown. Base quality data are lacking; no much larger clone is found one base away. V gives up 2 bases and J gives up 3 bases, and the segment between their germline ends measures 5 bases. The CDR3 sequence holds 12 residues, the cysteine and phenylalanine included. Only the CDR3 region is kept as DNA, spanning 36 bases read in frame from base 1. CDR1 is given as SNHLY and CDR2 as FYNNEI, both from the germline V gene. The study evaluated CTLA-4 blockade (ipilimumab) given together with focal radiation therapy in patients who had chemo-refractory metastatic non-small-cell lung cancer. The method was the immunoSEQ multiplex PCR assay. TCRdb retrieved this table from immuneACCESS and kept in-frame rearrangements only. Not all clones are present; in checked studies, unresolved V genes account for under half, and no reason is known for the remainder. Across this sample there are 40,000 to 45,000 clones, with less than 75% seen only once. The ten largest clones represent 20% to 30% of the sample.

The source of the sample is a study of radiotherapy plus CTLA-4 blockade in lung cancer (dated by TCRdb to the late 2010s). In terms of the full investigation: Among enrolled patients, around 18% had an objective response and 31% reached disease control. The paper as a whole reports these results and caveats: After treatment with radiotherapy and ipilimumab, TCR clones that originated in tumors expanded in peripheral blood. Increased serum interferon-beta after radiation, together with early dynamic changes in blood T cell clones, were reported to be the strongest predictors of response.

The receptor's source is a human donor with non-small cell lung cancer who had a partial response to radiotherapy plus ipilimumab. The chain is assembled from TRBV2 and TRBJ2-7; TRBD2 is possibly the D segment (5 matching bases). The input for sequencing was peripheral blood, taken from a patient treated with radiotherapy plus ipilimumab. Here is the DNA: TGTGCCAGCAGTGAACGGGACTACGAGCAGTACTTC. It translates as CASSERDYEQYF. The entire variable domain, with the stretches around the CDR3 drawn from the reference TRBV2 and TRBJ2-7 proteins, is EPEVTQTPSHQVTQMGQEVILRCVPISNHLYFYWYRQILGQKVEFLVSFYNNEISEKSEIFDDQFSVERPDGSNFTLKIRSTKLEDSAMYFCASSERDYEQYFGPGTRLTVT.